A single T cell receptor (beta chain) is shown here with its context. As yet, its antigen is unknown. Data came from immunoSEQ multiplex PCR; TCRdb stores just in-frame clones and leaves some out. Among roughly 1,100,000 clones, around 75% were seen once, and the ten largest hold roughly 1.5%. The source of the sample is a study of shared clonotypes between healthy human individuals. General study points: Across subsets, estimated richness was generally greater for naive than for memory populations.

Trimming stripped 2 bases from V and 0 bases from J, with 4 bases between. CDR1 and CDR2 (germline): MNHEY, SVGAGI. The CDR3 is made up of 13 amino acids. Within Nashville, Tennessee resided all donors, each a Caucasian adult. This TCR was sampled from a man between 18 and 35 years old in good health. The sequenced sample consisted of memory CD4+ T cells sorted from blood. Subset described: CD45RA-negative fraction. The chain carries TRBV6-5 and TRBJ1-1, with D unresolved. Here the CDR3 reads CASSYLMNTEAFF. CDR3 sequence (DNA): TGTGCCAGCAGTTACCTCATGAACACTGAAGCTTTCTTT.